These 12 T cell receptor beta chains came from one sample sequenced in a study of cytomegalovirus exposure and HLA in healthy donors (dated by TCRdb to 2016 to 2017). Libraries were built with the immunoSEQ multiplex PCR assay. The source is immuneACCESS, and TCRdb retained only in-frame sequences with V and J called. Part of the clones is not carried over; for the studies checked, unresolved V genes explain less than half of this, and the remainder is unexplained. The sample table shows tens of thousands of clones, and about 94% are seen once. Less than 2.5% of the sample is in the top ten clones. The sample taken for sequencing was PBMCs. The receptor set was obtained from a woman aged 18-29 years in good health and CMV-seronegative.

This clone has only one observation. The chain combines TRBV2 with TRBJ2-7; 7 nucleotides match TRBD1. The trim removed 7 bases at V and 5 bases at J, leaving 11 bases unmatched. The CDR3 is 14 amino acids. CDR1 is SNHLY and CDR2 is FYNNEI in the germline V gene. The CDR3 region has the DNA TGTGCCAGCAACGCCGGGACAGTGTCCCACGAGCAGTACTTC. This sequence encodes CASNAGTVSHEQYF.

The rearrangement uses TRBV9 and TRBJ1-6; no definite D call. Germline CDR1 and CDR2: SGDLS and YYNGEE. The CDR3 loop spans 17 amino acids. Trimming left V 7 bases short and J 0 bases short, with 17 bases between. CDR3 loop: CASSSAAPSSYNSPLHF. The CDR3 nucleotides are TGTGCCAGCTCATCGGCGGCACCTAGCTCCTATAATTCACCCCTCCACTTT.

The chain combines TRBV5-3 with TRBJ2-7, with 12 bases aligning to TRBD2. TRBV5-3 is an ORF, with its function uncertain. Trimming cost V 0 bases and J 4 bases; bases outside gene matches: 17. The CDR3 is 20 residues long. CDR3: CARSLECSGLAGLGKYEQYF. Here the CDR3 DNA reads TGTGCCAGAAGCTTGGAATGCTCGGGACTAGCGGGCCTGGGGAAATACGAGCAGTACTTC.

The chain has TRBV27 and TRBJ2-3; D perhaps matches TRBD1 (6 bases). The germline V gene encodes CDR1 MNHEY and CDR2 SMNVEV (reference sequence). This CDR3 region has 14 residues. The V end lost 4 bases, the J end lost 4 bases, and 12 bases lay between the germline ends. CDR3 in amino acids: CASSSGVSPDTQYF. DNA of the CDR3: TGTGCCAGCAGTTCAGGGGTGAGCCCAGATACGCAGTATTTT.

This chain connects TRBV4-1 to TRBJ1-6; 10 bases agree with TRBD1. The CDR3 spans 20 residues. Losses at the gene ends were 1 base for V and 0 bases for J; bases not matched to a gene: 9. Per germline, CDR1 MGHRA and CDR2 YSYEKL. This chain's CDR3 is CASSQGGQGEYASYNSPLHF. Written as DNA, the CDR3 is TGCGCCAGCAGCCAAGGAGGACAGGGGGAATATGCCTCCTATAATTCACCCCTCCACTTT.

The rearrangement links TRBV5-6 to TRBJ2-5; TRBD1 agrees at 9 bases. Germline V CDR1 and CDR2: SGHDT, YYEEEE. The CDR3 is made up of 18 amino acids. V lost 2 bases and J lost 4; bases outside the gene matches: 15. The CDR3 DNA is TGTGCCAGCAGCTTCGGGACAGGGTCTGTTGGGGTTGGAGAGACCCAGTACTTC. Its translation: CASSFGTGSVGVGETQYF.

The chain links TRBV5-6 to TRBJ2-7, with 7 positions matching TRBD2. Germline-derived CDR1 and CDR2 are SGHDT and YYEEEE. V trimming: 3 bases; J trimming: 3 bases; junction bases outside the gene matches: 15. There are 17 residues in the CDR3. CDR3 loop: CASSYHGRETIDYEQYF. The CDR3 nucleotides read TGTGCCAGCAGCTACCATGGGCGGGAGACGATCGACTACGAGCAGTACTTC. Full variable domain (rest looked up from reference TRBV5-6 and TRBJ2-7): DAGVTQSPTHLIKTRGQQVTLRCSPKSGHDTVSWYQQALGQGPQFIFQYYEEEERQRGNFPDRFSGHQFPNYSSELNVNALLLGDSALYLCASSYHGRETIDYEQYFGPGTRLTVT.

This clone occurred once. J is TRBJ1-3 and V is TRBV7-9; 11 bases agree with TRBD1. The CDR3 is 18 residues long. Trimming at V came to 0 bases and at J to 0 bases, leaving 4 bases not matched to a gene. Per germline, CDR1 SEHNR and CDR2 FQNEAQ (reference sequence). The CDR3 here is CASSLARTGGDSGNTIYF. CDR3 in DNA: TGTGCCAGCAGCTTAGCCAGGACAGGGGGCGACTCTGGAAACACCATATATTTT.

This clone has only a few counts. The V gene is TRBV7-6, the J gene TRBJ2-1, with 10 bases aligning to TRBD2. The V gene end was trimmed by 1 base and the J gene end by 5 bases; junction bases not matched to a gene: 2. The germline V gene encodes CDR1 SGHVS and CDR2 FNYEAQ. This CDR3 region has 15 residues. The CDR3 reads CASSLVTSGDNEQFF. The CDR3 nucleotides read TGTGCCAGCAGCTTAGTAACTAGCGGGGACAATGAGCAGTTCTTC.

Notes on this clone: A read error may account for a junction end that differs from germline. In nucleotides, the CDR3 is TGCAGTGCTAGAGGGGGTGGTGGGAGAAACTTT. Protein sequence: CSARGGGGRNF. The chain joins TRBV20-1 to TRBJ2-3; D perhaps matches TRBD2 (5 bases). The CDR3 consists of 11 residues. Germline V gives CDR1 DFQATT, CDR2 SNEGSKA (reference sequence).

V gene TRBV14 combines with J gene TRBJ2-3, with 9 bases fitting TRBD1. With V trimmed by 0 bases and J by 4 bases, 2 bases remained unmatched. Germline V gene sequence: CDR1 SGHDN, CDR2 FVKESK. The CDR3 runs 15 residues. The chain's CDR3 is CASSQDTGGPDTQYF. In DNA, the CDR3 is TGTGCCAGCAGCCAAGATACAGGGGGCCCAGATACGCAGTATTTT.

The chain recombines TRBV15 with TRBJ2-2, with a weak D call TRBD1 (5 bases). With 0 bases removed from V and 7 bases from J, the gap between germline ends came to 15 bases. The germline V gene encodes CDR1 LNHNV and CDR2 YYDKDF (reference sequence). The CDR3 totals 16 residues. In nucleotides, the CDR3 is TGTGCCACCAGCAGAGATCTCGGGCAGGGCGGCGGGGAGCTGTTTTTT. Translation gives CATSRDLGQGGGELFF.